These 26 T cell receptor beta chains originate from one sample sequenced in a study of T cell responses to AZD1222 COVID-19 vaccine. Here immunoSEQ multiplex PCR was the method, and the copy in TCRdb shows in-frame clones only, minus some. The repertoire consists of fewer than 90,000 clones, with approximately 91% occurring once and the leading ten covering approximately 5%. This sample comprised peripheral blood, obtained 28 days after the second AZD1222 dose. The source of these receptors is an adult who received the AZD1222 COVID-19 vaccine.

This rearrangement joins TRBV3-1 (or the pseudogene TRBV3-2) to TRBJ1-3; 7 nucleotides agree with TRBD1. CDR1 is LGHDT and CDR2 is YNNKEL in the germline V gene (reference sequence). With V trimmed by 4 bases and J by 3 bases, 6 bases remained unmatched. The CDR3 has 15 amino acids. The CDR3 DNA reads TGTGCCAGCAGCCCCCGAGACAGGGTTGGAAACACCATATATTTT. Its protein product is CASSPRDRVGNTIYF.

The genes are TRBV28 and TRBJ1-1; TRBD1 is a possible D gene (5 bases). V lost 5 bases, J lost 11 bases, and 15 bases lay in between. The CDR3 length is 12 residues. Germline loops: CDR1 MDHEN, CDR2 SYDVKM. The CDR3 sequence: CASSLGTSGAFF. The CDR3 coding sequence is TGTGCCAGCAGTCTCGGGACTAGTGGGGCTTTCTTT. Full variable domain (outside the CDR3, taken from reference TRBV28 and TRBJ1-1): DVKVTQSSRYLVKRTGEKVFLECVQDMDHENMFWYRQDPGLGLRLIYFSYDVKMKEKGDIPEGYSVSREKKERFSLILESASTNQTSMYLCASSLGTSGAFFGQGTRLTVV.

This chain links TRBV6-1 with TRBJ1-2; no clear D. The CDR3 is 15 residues long. CDR1 is MNHNS, CDR2 SASEGT, per germline. Trimming removed 2 bases at V and 3 bases at J, with 13 bases between. The CDR3 region is CASSESRWTDYGYTF. The DNA of the CDR3 is TGTGCCAGCAGTGAAAGCAGATGGACGGACTATGGCTACACCTTC.

This chain uses TRBV6-5 with TRBJ2-3; D remains ambiguous. The CDR3 has 13 amino acids. Per germline, CDR1 MNHEY and CDR2 SVGAGI. V was clipped by 6 bases and J by 2 bases, with 9 bases between them. CDR3 loop: CASSYDPTDTQYF. The CDR3 DNA sequence: TGTGCCAGCAGCTACGACCCCACAGATACGCAGTATTTT.

CDR3 sequence (DNA): TGTGCCAGCAGCGAAGGGGGCAGCCGCTCCTACAATGAGCAGTTCTTC. Protein product: CASSEGGSRSYNEQFF. This chain links TRBV9 with TRBJ2-1; 7 bases fit TRBD1. Germline trimming cut 3 bases from V and 0 bases from J; bases unmatched to any gene: 6. Germline V gene sequence: CDR1 SGDLS, CDR2 YYNGEE. This CDR3 has 16 residues.

V is TRBV10-3 and J is TRBJ2-7; the D gene is possibly TRBD1 (6 bases). Trimming removed 2 bases at V and 7 bases at J, with 9 bases between. The CDR3 spans 12 residues. Germline V gene sequence: CDR1 ENHRY, CDR2 SYGVKD. The CDR3 loop is CAISETRGEQYF. CDR3 DNA sequence: TGTGCCATCAGTGAGACCAGGGGAGAGCAGTACTTC.

This chain's CDR3 is CSVERRRLNYGYTF. CDR3 coding DNA: TGCAGCGTGGAGAGACGTAGATTGAACTATGGCTACACCTTC. This chain links TRBV29-1 with TRBJ1-2; D not resolved. This CDR3 has 14 residues. V was cut by 6 bases and J by 2 bases, with 16 bases left in between. Germline V gene sequence: CDR1 SQVTM, CDR2 ANQGSEA.

The chain combines TRBV5-4 with TRBJ2-3, with TRBD2 matching over 7 bases. The trim removed 4 bases at V and 3 bases at J, leaving 8 bases unmatched. The CDR3 sequence is 15 residues long. Germline V gene data show CDR1 as SGHNT and CDR2 as YYREEE (reference sequence). The CDR3 is CASSSGTWSTDTQYF. CDR3 DNA: TGTGCCAGCAGCAGCGGGACGTGGAGTACAGATACGCAGTATTTT.

This clone was detected once. One junction end does not reproduce the germline sequence, and a read error may be involved. The gene calls are TRBV2 and TRBJ2-2; unclear D gene. Germline V gives CDR1 SNHLY, CDR2 FYNNEI. The CDR3 extends over 16 amino acids. CDR3 amino acids: CASREGEGGHTGELFF. The CDR3 nucleotides are TGTGCCAGCAGGGAAGGAGAAGGCGGACACACCGGGGAGCTGTTTTTT.

The chain uses TRBV5-1 and TRBJ1-4; unclear D gene. The CDR3 is 15 residues long. Trimming removed 0 bases at V and 4 bases at J, with 10 bases between. Germline assignment: CDR1 SGHRS and CDR2 YFSETQ. This chain's CDR3 is CASSLEVRNNEKLFF. CDR3 bases: TGCGCCAGCAGCTTGGAAGTCCGCAATAATGAAAAACTGTTTTTT.

In its sample, this clone was seen once. CDR3 amino acids: CASSPGVNTEAFF. The CDR3 DNA is TGTGCCAGCAGCCCGGGGGTGAACACTGAAGCTTTCTTT. The genes are TRBV5-8 and TRBJ1-1; D is possibly TRBD1 (5 bases). The V end lost 4 bases, the J end lost 0 bases, and 7 bases lay between the germline ends. The CDR3 runs 13 residues. Germline V lookup: CDR1 SGHTS, CDR2 YDEGEE.

The gene calls are TRBV29-1 and TRBJ1-1; 7 bases are a match to TRBD1. The CDR3 extends over 13 amino acids. V shed 6 bases, J shed 0 bases, and the junction held 4 bases outside the gene matches. Germline CDR1 SQVTM, CDR2 ANQGSEA. The CDR3 nucleotides read TGCAGCGTAACGGGACAGCTGAACACTGAAGCTTTCTTT. Translating gives CSVTGQLNTEAFF.

This chain joins TRBV11-3 and TRBJ2-3, with no clear D. CDR3 length: 14 amino acids. The ends were cut back, 3 bases at V and 6 bases at J, with 13 bases in the middle. CDR1 SGHNT and CDR2 YENEEA come from the germline V gene. The CDR3 bases are TGTGCCAGCAGCTTTGGCCTCACGACGGATACGCAGTATTTT. Translating it yields CASSFGLTTDTQYF.

The chain has TRBV7-3 and TRBJ2-7; the D gene is possibly TRBD1 (5 bases). Germline V gene data show CDR1 as SGHTA and CDR2 as FQGTGA. The CDR3 spans 15 residues. V was clipped by 2 bases and J by 0 bases, with 11 bases between them. The CDR3: CASSLGQGGSYEQYF. The CDR3 DNA reads TGTGCCAGCAGCTTAGGGCAGGGTGGCTCCTACGAGCAGTACTTC. Supplemented by reference TRBV7-3 and TRBJ2-7, the full variable domain reads GAGVSQTPSNKVTEKGKYVELRCDPISGHTALYWYRQSLGQGPEFLIYFQGTGAADDSGLPNDRFFAVRPEGSVSTLKIQRTERGDSAVYLCASSLGQGGSYEQYFGPGTRLTVT.

The chain is built from TRBV9 and TRBJ2-7; D possibly matches TRBD1 or TRBD2 (5 bases each). CDR3 length: 15 amino acids. Germline V gives CDR1 SGDLS, CDR2 YYNGEE. V lost 2 bases, J lost 0 bases, and 12 bases lay in between. The CDR3 region has the DNA TGTGCCAGCAGCGTGGCCGGGACGGCCTCCTACGAGCAGTACTTC. This translates into CASSVAGTASYEQYF.

The CDR3 reads CASSPGQSEQYF. The CDR3 DNA reads TGTGCCAGCTCACCGGGACAGAGCGAGCAGTACTTC. This chain connects TRBV18 to TRBJ2-7; 7 bases line up with TRBD1. CDR1 and CDR2 (germline): KGHSH, LQKENI. The CDR3 has 12 residues. Losses at the gene ends were 3 bases for V and 6 bases for J; bases not matched to a gene: 2.

The rearrangement joins TRBV2 to TRBJ2-7; D is possibly TRBD1 or TRBD2 (5 bases each). Trimming took off 2 bases at V and 0 bases at J, with 14 bases between the two ends. Germline V gene data show CDR1 as SNHLY and CDR2 as FYNNEI. The CDR3 consists of 16 residues. The CDR3 DNA is TGTGCCAGCAGTGAATTAGGGACCATGCACTCCTACGAGCAGTACTTC. It specifies CASSELGTMHSYEQYF.

The chain is built from TRBV3-1 (or the pseudogene TRBV3-2) and TRBJ2-3, with no clear D. The length of the CDR3 is 15 residues. The V gene's germline CDR1 is LGHDT and CDR2 YNNKEL (reference sequence). V dropped 2 bases and J dropped 4 bases, with 13 bases sitting between them. The CDR3 reads CASSQRSSSADTQYF. The CDR3 nucleotides read TGTGCCAGCAGCCAACGGTCCAGCAGCGCAGATACGCAGTATTTT.

The CDR3, as DNA: TGCGCCAGCAGCTCCCGACAGGGAACCCTTAATGAGCAGTTCTTC. This gives the protein CASSSRQGTLNEQFF. The chain has TRBV5-1 and TRBJ2-1; 7 positions agree with TRBD1. CDR3 length equals 15 residues. J was trimmed by 7 bases and V by 3 bases; bases with no gene match: 10. Germline assignment: CDR1 SGHRS and CDR2 YFSETQ.

The chain carries TRBV3-1 (or the pseudogene TRBV3-2) and TRBJ2-7, with a possible D match to TRBD1 (6 bases). V lost 10 bases, J lost 7 bases, and 26 bases lay in between. Germline CDR1 LGHDT, CDR2 YNNKEL (reference sequence). This CDR3 region has 15 residues. Here the CDR3 DNA reads TGTGCCACCAAGGCAGGGGCCGGCCAAATCAGGGAGCAGTACTTC. Translation gives CATKAGAGQIREQYF.

The chain recombines TRBV10-3 with TRBJ2-1; D unresolved. Germline V gives CDR1 ENHRY, CDR2 SYGVKD. The germline V and J ends were trimmed by 5 bases and 8 bases, with 10 bases remaining between them. The CDR3 covers 12 residues. The CDR3 sequence: CAISPRGDEQFF. DNA of the CDR3: TGTGCCATCAGTCCGCGTGGGGATGAGCAGTTCTTC.

The chain joins TRBV7-2 to TRBJ1-3; a possible D gene is TRBD1 (5 bases). V was trimmed by 6 bases and J by 1 base, leaving 16 bases between them. CDR3 length: 16 residues. Germline-derived CDR1 and CDR2 are SGHTA and FQGNSA. The CDR3 DNA reads TGTGCCAGCAGTTCGGCCGGGTGGGGGTCTGGAAACACCATATATTTT. Translating it yields CASSSAGWGSGNTIYF.

CDR3 in DNA: TGTGCTAGTGGTTTGCTCAGGCTAGCGGGGGGGCGGACAGATACGCAGTATTTT. It is translated as CASGLLRLAGGRTDTQYF. The V gene is TRBV12-5, the J gene TRBJ2-3, with 12 positions matching TRBD2. This CDR3 contains 18 residues. The J segment lost 3 bases and the V segment lost 2 bases, leaving 9 bases of the junction unmatched. CDR1 is LGHNT and CDR2 is FRNRAP in the germline V gene.

This clone was seen more than once but under ten times. The chain uses TRBV19 and TRBJ2-1; the match to TRBD2 covers 11 bases. The CDR3 is 15 residues long. Germline assignment: CDR1 LNHDA and CDR2 SQIVND (reference sequence). The ends lost 3 bases at V and 5 bases at J; junction bases unmatched: 3. CDR3 sequence: CASSMQTSGNNEQFF. The CDR3 region has the DNA TGTGCCAGTAGTATGCAGACTAGCGGGAACAATGAGCAGTTCTTC.

The CDR3, as DNA: TGTGCCAGCAGCCAGGGACTAGCGGGGGGGTCCTACAATGAGCAGTTCTTC. It specifies CASSQGLAGGSYNEQFF. The chain joins TRBV3-1 (or the pseudogene TRBV3-2) to TRBJ2-1, with 16 bases that match TRBD2. Germline CDR1 and CDR2: LGHDT and YNNKEL (reference sequence). This CDR3 has 17 residues. The V and J ends lost 3 bases and 1 base, in that order; junction bases with no gene match: 0.

The chain employs TRBV7-3 and TRBJ1-1; TRBD1 aligns across 11 bases. Germline CDR1 and CDR2: SGHTA and FQGTGA. There are 15 residues in the CDR3. J lost 5 bases, V lost 2 bases, and 4 bases had no gene match. This chain's CDR3 is CASSLGQGASTEAFF. The CDR3 region has the DNA TGTGCCAGCAGCTTAGGACAGGGGGCAAGTACTGAAGCTTTCTTT.